One and the same sample provided the 9 T cell receptor beta chains below, sequenced in a study of T-cell memory formation after mild COVID-19. Via MiXCR, TCRdb re-called the 5' RACE reads, giving one row per CDR3 protein. The data show 430,000 or so distinct CDR3 sequences, more than 20% seen once. Sequenced input: PBMCs or a T cell subset sorted from them (not recorded which). The receptors stem from an adult woman who had mild COVID-19 (a few samples of this study predate the infection). Cell type and time point are not known.

This clonotype appeared a few times. The rearrangement uses TRBV12-3 or TRBV12-4 and TRBJ1-2; 7 positions agree with TRBD1. The CDR3 loop spans 14 amino acids. With 3 bases clipped from V and 5 bases from J, the junction kept 6 bases outside the gene matches. The CDR3 loop is CASSFDRVTYGYTF. The CDR3 region has the DNA TGTGCCAGCAGTTTTGACAGGGTGACGTATGGCTACACCTTC.

In its sample, this clonotype was seen a few times. This sequence joins TRBV20-1 and TRBJ2-1, with D perhaps given as TRBD1 or TRBD2 (5 bases each). Germline V gives CDR1 DFQATT, CDR2 SNEGSKA (reference sequence). Trimming stripped 0 bases from V and 6 bases from J, with 15 bases between. The CDR3 has 15 residues. The CDR3 bases are TGCAGTGCTAGAGATCGAGGGGCCAAGGTCAATGAGCAGTTCTTC. As protein: CSARDRGAKVNEQFF.

This clonotype was detected many times. The chain employs TRBV9 and TRBJ2-7; tentatively, D is TRBD1 or TRBD2 (5 bases each). V lost 4 bases and J 0 bases, leaving 14 bases between the germline ends. The CDR3 has 15 amino acids. Germline CDR1 reads SGDLS; CDR2 reads YYNGEE. This CDR3 reads CASSPRRDGSYEQYF. CDR3 DNA: TGTGCCAGCAGCCCAAGACGGGACGGCTCCTACGAGCAGTACTTC.

V gene TRBV7-3 combines with J gene TRBJ2-1; 10 bases agree with TRBD1. The CDR3 length is 20 residues. The J segment lost 4 bases and the V segment lost 4 bases, leaving 19 bases of the junction unmatched. CDR1 and CDR2 from the germline V gene are SGHTA and FQGTGA. CDR3 sequence reads: CASSSARTGGRNLGYNEQFF. In nucleotides, the CDR3 is TGTGCCAGCAGCTCCGCCCGGACAGGGGGGCGCAACTTGGGGTACAATGAGCAGTTCTTC.

This clonotype was detected a few times. The chain couples TRBV7-9 to TRBJ2-4, with D unresolved. The germline CDR1 and CDR2 sequences are SEHNR and FQNEAQ (reference sequence). The length of the CDR3 is 14 residues. Trimming pared 5 bases from V and 7 bases from J, leaving 15 bases between. CDR3 residues: CASSLPLANNIQYF. The CDR3 bases are TGTGCCAGCAGCCTACCCCTCGCAAACAACATTCAGTACTTC.

V gene TRBV5-6 combines with J gene TRBJ2-2, with 12 bases that match TRBD2. Germline V gene sequence: CDR1 SGHDT, CDR2 YYEEEE. Losses at the gene ends were 4 bases for V and 5 bases for J; bases not matched to a gene: 9. The CDR3 is made up of 17 amino acids. The CDR3 sequence: CASSLKLAGGGTGELFF. In DNA form, the CDR3 reads TGTGCCAGCAGCCTCAAACTAGCGGGAGGAGGGACCGGGGAGCTGTTTTTT.

This clonotype appeared many times. The genes are TRBV5-5 and TRBJ2-3; D is tentatively TRBD1 or TRBD2 (5 bases each). This CDR3 region has 17 residues. Germline CDR1 SGHKS, CDR2 YYEKEE (reference sequence). The ends were cut back, 0 bases at V and 8 bases at J, with 22 bases in the middle. CDR3 sequence (DNA): TGTGCCAGCAGCTTGGGCTTCGGAGGTTGGGATCAGGGTACGCAGTATTTT. Translated: CASSLGFGGWDQGTQYF. Full variable domain (outside the CDR3, taken from reference TRBV5-5 and TRBJ2-3): DAGVTQSPTHLIKTRGQQVTLRCSPISGHKSVSWYQQVLGQGPQFIFQYYEKEERGRGNFPDRFSARQFPNYSSELNVNALLLGDSALYLCASSLGFGGWDQGTQYFGPGTRLTVL.

The V call is TRBV6-5, the J call TRBJ2-1, with D maybe TRBD2 (6 bases). The V gene's germline CDR1 is MNHEY and CDR2 SVGAGI. The CDR3 spans 17 residues. The V and J ends lost 6 bases and 1 base respectively, with 19 bases between them. The CDR3 protein is CASSRGSRLGSYNEQFF. Here the CDR3 DNA reads TGTGCCAGCAGCCGGGGTTCGAGACTAGGGTCCTACAATGAGCAGTTCTTC.

This clonotype was observed a handful of times. This rearrangement joins TRBV29-1 to TRBJ2-7; 7 nucleotides align to TRBD1. The junction had 3 bases not matched to a gene; V was cut back by 7 bases and J by 3 bases. Per the germline V gene, CDR1 is SQVTM and CDR2 is ANQGSEA. This CDR3 has 11 amino acids. The CDR3 is CSAGQNYEQYF. The CDR3 region has the DNA TGCAGCGCGGGACAGAACTACGAGCAGTACTTC.